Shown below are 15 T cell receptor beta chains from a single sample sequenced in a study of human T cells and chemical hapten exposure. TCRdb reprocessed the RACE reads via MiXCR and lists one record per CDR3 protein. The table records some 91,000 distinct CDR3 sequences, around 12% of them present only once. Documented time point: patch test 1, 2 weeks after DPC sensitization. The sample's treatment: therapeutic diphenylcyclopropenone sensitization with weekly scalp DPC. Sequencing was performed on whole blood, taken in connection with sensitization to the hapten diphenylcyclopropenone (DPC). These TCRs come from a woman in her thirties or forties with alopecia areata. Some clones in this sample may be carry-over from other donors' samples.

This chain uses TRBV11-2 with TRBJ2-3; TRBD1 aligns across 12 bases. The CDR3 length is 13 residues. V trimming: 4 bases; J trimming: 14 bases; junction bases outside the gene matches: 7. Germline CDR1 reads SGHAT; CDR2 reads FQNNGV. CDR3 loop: CASSSAGQGARYF. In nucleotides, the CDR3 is TGTGCCAGCAGCTCGGCGGGACAGGGGGCGCGGTATTTT. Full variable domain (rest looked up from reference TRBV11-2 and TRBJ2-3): EAGVAQSPRYKIIEKRQSVAFWCNPISGHATLYWYQQILGQGPKLLIQFQNNGVVDDSQLPKDRFSAERLKGVDSTLKIQPAKLEDSAVYLCASSSAGQGARYFGPGTRLTVL.

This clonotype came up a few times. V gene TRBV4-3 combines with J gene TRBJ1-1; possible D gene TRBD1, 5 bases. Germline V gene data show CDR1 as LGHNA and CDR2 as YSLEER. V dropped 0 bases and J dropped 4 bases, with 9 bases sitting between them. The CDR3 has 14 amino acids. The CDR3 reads CASSQDWGGTEAFF. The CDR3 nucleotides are TGCGCCAGCAGCCAAGATTGGGGCGGCACTGAAGCTTTCTTT.

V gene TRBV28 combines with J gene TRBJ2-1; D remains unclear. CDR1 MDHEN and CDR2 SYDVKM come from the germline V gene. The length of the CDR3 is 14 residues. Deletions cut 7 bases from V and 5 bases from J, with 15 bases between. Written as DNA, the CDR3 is TGTGCCAGCACCTTATTCCCGATAGACAATGAGCAGTTCTTC. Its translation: CASTLFPIDNEQFF.

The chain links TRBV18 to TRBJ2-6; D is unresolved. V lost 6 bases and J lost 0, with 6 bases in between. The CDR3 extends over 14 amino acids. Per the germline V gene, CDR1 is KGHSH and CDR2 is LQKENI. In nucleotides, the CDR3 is TGTGCCAGCTCTAAGGGCTCTGGGGCCAACGTCCTGACTTTC. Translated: CASSKGSGANVLTF.

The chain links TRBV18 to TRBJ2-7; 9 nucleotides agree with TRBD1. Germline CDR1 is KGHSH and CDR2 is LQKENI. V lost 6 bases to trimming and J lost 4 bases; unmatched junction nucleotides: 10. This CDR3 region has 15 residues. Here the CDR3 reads CASSPKQGAMYEQYF. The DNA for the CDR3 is TGTGCCAGCTCTCCTAAACAGGGGGCGATGTACGAGCAGTACTTC.

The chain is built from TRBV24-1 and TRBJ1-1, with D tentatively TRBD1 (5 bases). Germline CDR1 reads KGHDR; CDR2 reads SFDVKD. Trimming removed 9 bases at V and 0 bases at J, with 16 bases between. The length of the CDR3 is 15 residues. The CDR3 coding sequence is TGTGCCACCCGGAAAGGGGTGGGACTGAACACTGAAGCTTTCTTT. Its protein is CATRKGVGLNTEAFF.

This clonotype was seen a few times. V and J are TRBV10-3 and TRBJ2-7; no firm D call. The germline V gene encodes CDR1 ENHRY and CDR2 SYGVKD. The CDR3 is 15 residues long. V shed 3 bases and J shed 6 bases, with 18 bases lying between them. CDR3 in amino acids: CAISDGRGGFGEQYF. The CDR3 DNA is TGTGCCATCAGTGACGGTCGCGGCGGTTTCGGCGAGCAGTACTTC.

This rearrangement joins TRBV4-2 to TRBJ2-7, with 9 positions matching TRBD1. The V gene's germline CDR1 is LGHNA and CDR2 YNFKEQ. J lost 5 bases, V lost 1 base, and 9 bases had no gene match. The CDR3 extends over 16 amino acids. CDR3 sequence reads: CASSQAADRGFNEQYF. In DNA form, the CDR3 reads TGTGCCAGCAGCCAAGCTGCGGACAGGGGTTTCAACGAGCAGTACTTC.

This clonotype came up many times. The CDR3 here is CASSHSGSLAGELFF. Written as DNA, the CDR3 is TGTGCCAGCAGCCATAGCGGGAGCTTGGCCGGGGAGCTGTTTTTT. V and J are TRBV7-6 and TRBJ2-2; 9 bases are a match to TRBD2. Per germline, CDR1 SGHVS and CDR2 FNYEAQ. Trimming removed 5 bases from V and 6 bases from J; junction bases left unmatched: 7. The CDR3 sequence is 15 residues long. The full variable domain, its missing parts supplied by reference TRBV7-6 and TRBJ2-2, is GAGVSQSPRYKVTKRGQDVALRCDPISGHVSLYWYRQALGQGPEFLTYFNYEAQQDKSGLPNDRFSAERPEGSISTLTIQRTEQRDSAMYRCASSHSGSLAGELFFGEGSRLTVL.

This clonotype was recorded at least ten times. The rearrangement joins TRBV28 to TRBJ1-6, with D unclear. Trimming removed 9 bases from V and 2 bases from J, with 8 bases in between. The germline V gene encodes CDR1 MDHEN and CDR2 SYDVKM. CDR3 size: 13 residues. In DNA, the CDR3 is TGTGCCAGTGAACAGACCTATAATTCACCCCTCCACTTT. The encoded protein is CASEQTYNSPLHF.

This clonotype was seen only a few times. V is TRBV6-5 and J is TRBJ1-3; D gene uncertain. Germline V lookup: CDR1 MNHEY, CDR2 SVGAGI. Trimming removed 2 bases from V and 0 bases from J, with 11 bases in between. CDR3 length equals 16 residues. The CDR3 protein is CASSYGRSYSGNTIYF. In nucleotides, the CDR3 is TGTGCCAGCAGTTACGGCAGGAGTTACTCTGGAAACACCATATATTTT.

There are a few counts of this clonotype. CDR3 bases: TGTGCCAGCAGAGTAGCGGGAGGCGGGGAGCTGTTTTTT. This translates into CASRVAGGGELFF. The chain carries TRBV12-3 or TRBV12-4 and TRBJ2-2; 10 bases map to TRBD2. The V and J ends lost 6 bases and 7 bases, in that order; junction bases with no gene match: 2. The length of the CDR3 is 13 residues.

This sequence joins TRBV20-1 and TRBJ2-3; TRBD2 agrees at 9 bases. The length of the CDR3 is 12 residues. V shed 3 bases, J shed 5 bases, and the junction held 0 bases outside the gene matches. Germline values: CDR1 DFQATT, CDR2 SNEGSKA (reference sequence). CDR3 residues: CSARREGDTQYF. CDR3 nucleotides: TGCAGTGCTAGGCGGGAGGGAGATACGCAGTATTTT.

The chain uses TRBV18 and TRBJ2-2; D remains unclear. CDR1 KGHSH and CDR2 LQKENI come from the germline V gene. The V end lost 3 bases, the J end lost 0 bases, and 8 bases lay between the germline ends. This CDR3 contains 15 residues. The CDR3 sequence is CASSPPEANTGELFF. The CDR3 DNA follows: TGTGCCAGCTCACCGCCTGAGGCGAACACCGGGGAGCTGTTTTTT.

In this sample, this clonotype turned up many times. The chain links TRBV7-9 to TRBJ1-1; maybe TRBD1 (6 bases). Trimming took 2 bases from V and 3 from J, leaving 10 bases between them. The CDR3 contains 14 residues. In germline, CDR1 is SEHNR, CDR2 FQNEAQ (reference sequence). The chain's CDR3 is CASSLLGADTEAFF. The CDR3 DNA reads TGTGCCAGCAGCTTACTGGGGGCCGACACTGAAGCTTTCTTT.